This T cell receptor (beta chain) originates from a study of type 1 regulatory T cells. As for the study in general: T-allo10 is a Tr1-enriched, alloantigen-specific CD4 T cell product made in vitro. Study findings and constraints: Tr1 cells had a more restricted TCR repertoire than non-Tr1 cells.

Germline values: CDR1 LNHDA, CDR2 SQIVND (reference sequence). CDR3 length: 13 amino acids. V lost 4 bases, J lost 4 bases, and 8 bases lay in between. Note on this clonotype: What it binds is unknown.

Using its own MiXCR run on the reads, TCRdb lists one record per CDR3 protein. The sample includes roughly 40,000 distinct CDR3 sequences, about 12% of them seen just once. This receptor was taken from a human donor in good health. The gene calls are TRBV19 and TRBJ2-1; D uncertain. Sample: cultured non-Tr1 T cells, either the whole culture or a sorted T cell fraction (not recorded which). CDR3 nucleotides: TGTGCCAGTAGTACCCTATTATACAATGAGCAGTTCTTC. Residues: CASSTLLYNEQFF.